This is a list of T cell receptor beta chains from one sample in a study of blood T cell repertoires in COVID-19. Sequenced by immunoSEQ multiplex PCR; TCRdb stores in-frame clones only, minus some. The sample contains roughly 380,000 clones, roughly 77% of which appear only once. The sample comprised peripheral blood. Receptors originate from a human donor with acute or convalescent COVID-19. The donor label of this sample is uncertain. CDR3s include the opening cysteine and the closing phenylalanine or tryptophan. A D gene is named only where the DNA matches it firmly. Some rows have no size entry. The others give once, few or many, or a class for an expanded clone.

CDR3nt: TGTGCCAGCAGCTCCCACCGGGGGAACTATGGCTACACCTTC
CDR3aa: CASSSHRGNYGYTF
len: 14
d_gene: NA
j_gene: TRBJ1-2
abundance: NA
v_gene: TRBV7-8

CDR3nt: TGTGCCAGCAGCTTAGGCGGCGGCGGGGAGACCCAGTACTTC
CDR3aa: CASSLGGGGETQYF
len: 14
d_gene: NA
j_gene: TRBJ2-5
abundance: NA
v_gene: TRBV7-9

CDR3nt: TGTGCCACCAGTGATTTGAACAGGGACTATGGCTACACCTTC
CDR3aa: CATSDLNRDYGYTF
len: 14
d_gene: NA
j_gene: TRBJ1-2
abundance: NA
v_gene: TRBV24-1

CDR3nt: TGTGCCAGCACCCTCAGGGTGGGGAACACCGGGGAGCTGTTTTTT
CDR3aa: CASTLRVGNTGELFF
len: 15
d_gene: NA
j_gene: TRBJ2-2
abundance: NA
v_gene: TRBV2

CDR3nt: TGTGCCAGTAGTTTCCGGACAGGGCAAAACATTCAGTACTTC
CDR3aa: CASSFRTGQNIQYF
len: 14
d_gene: TRBD1
j_gene: TRBJ2-4
abundance: NA
v_gene: TRBV19

CDR3nt: TGTGCCAGCAGTTTCATGGGCGATACGCAGTATTTT
CDR3aa: CASSFMGDTQYF
len: 12
d_gene: NA
j_gene: TRBJ2-3
abundance: NA
v_gene: TRBV12-3/TRBV12-4

CDR3nt: TGCGCCAGCAGCTTGGGGGACAGACATAATGAAAAACTGTTTTTT
CDR3aa: CASSLGDRHNEKLFF
len: 15
d_gene: TRBD1
j_gene: TRBJ1-4
abundance: few
v_gene: TRBV5-1

CDR3nt: TGTGCCAGCTCCCCCGGGACAGGATTTCTCTCTGGAAACACCATATATTTT
CDR3aa: CASSPGTGFLSGNTIYF
len: 17
d_gene: TRBD1
j_gene: TRBJ1-3
abundance: NA
v_gene: TRBV18

CDR3nt: TGTGCCAGCAGCGCCGGTTACCAGGGGGCGCTGAATGAGCAGTTCTTC
CDR3aa: CASSAGYQGALNEQFF
len: 16
d_gene: TRBD1
j_gene: TRBJ2-1
abundance: NA
v_gene: TRBV2

CDR3nt: TGTGCCAGCAGCTTGGGGTCAACCGGGACAGGGCGGTATGAGCAGTTCTTC
CDR3aa: CASSLGSTGTGRYEQFF
len: 17
d_gene: TRBD1
j_gene: TRBJ2-1
abundance: NA
v_gene: TRBV7-9

CDR3nt: TGTGCCAGCAGACCCAGCGGGGTTAACACCGGGGAGCTGTTTTTT
CDR3aa: CASRPSGVNTGELFF
len: 15
d_gene: TRBD2
j_gene: TRBJ2-2
abundance: NA
v_gene: TRBV28

CDR3nt: TGTGCCAGCAGCCAAGGGCAGAACACTGAAGCTTTCTTT
CDR3aa: CASSQGQNTEAFF
len: 13
d_gene: NA
j_gene: TRBJ1-1
abundance: NA
v_gene: TRBV4-2

CDR3nt: TGCGCCAGCAGTGAGTCCACTAGAGTCCATGAGCAGTTCTTC
CDR3aa: CASSESTRVHEQFF
len: 14
d_gene: NA
j_gene: TRBJ2-1
abundance: NA
v_gene: TRBV10-1

CDR3nt: TGCGCCAGCAGTGAAAACCGACTAGCGGGGTTCTACGAGCAGTACTTC
CDR3aa: CASSENRLAGFYEQYF
len: 16
d_gene: TRBD2
j_gene: TRBJ2-7
abundance: NA
v_gene: TRBV10-2

CDR3nt: TGTGCCAGCAGCTCGCAAGGCGGTCAGACCAACAGGGATACGCAGTATTTT
CDR3aa: CASSSQGGQTNRDTQYF
len: 17
d_gene: NA
j_gene: TRBJ2-3
abundance: NA
v_gene: TRBV7-2

CDR3nt: TGTGCCAGCAGCTTAAATCGGGGACAGGGGGCGACCGAGTTCTTC
CDR3aa: CASSLNRGQGATEFF
len: 15
d_gene: TRBD1
j_gene: TRBJ2-1
abundance: NA
v_gene: TRBV7-8

CDR3nt: TGTGCCACCAGCCTAGACTCCACAATGACGCAGTTCTTC
CDR3aa: CATSLDSTMTQFF
len: 13
d_gene: NA
j_gene: TRBJ2-1
abundance: NA
v_gene: TRBV15

CDR3nt: TGTGCCTGGAGCCGTCAGGGTGGGACTGAAGCTTTCTTT
CDR3aa: CAWSRQGGTEAFF
len: 13
d_gene: NA
j_gene: TRBJ1-1
abundance: many
v_gene: TRBV30

CDR3nt: TGTGCCGGTGTTGGCGGGATCGCGGGCAAGGATGAGCAGTTCTTC
CDR3aa: CAGVGGIAGKDEQFF
len: 15
d_gene: NA
j_gene: TRBJ2-1
abundance: NA
v_gene: TRBV7-9

CDR3nt: TGTGCCAGCTCTGCCCAGGGGGGCAATCAGCCCCAGCATTTT
CDR3aa: CASSAQGGNQPQHF
len: 14
d_gene: TRBD1
j_gene: TRBJ1-5
abundance: NA
v_gene: TRBV18

CDR3nt: TGTGCCATCAGTCGTACGGGGGGGACAGGGGGACACGAGCAGTACTTC
CDR3aa: CAISRTGGTGGHEQYF
len: 16
d_gene: TRBD1
j_gene: TRBJ2-7
abundance: once
v_gene: TRBV10-3

CDR3nt: TGTGCCATCAGTACTAGCGGGGGCACAGATACGCAGTATTTT
CDR3aa: CAISTSGGTDTQYF
len: 14
d_gene: TRBD2
j_gene: TRBJ2-3
abundance: NA
v_gene: TRBV10-3

CDR3nt: TGTGCCAGCAGTCCCCCTAGCGGGGGGGCCCACAATGAGCAGTTCTTC
CDR3aa: CASSPPSGGAHNEQFF
len: 16
d_gene: TRBD2
j_gene: TRBJ2-1
abundance: NA
v_gene: TRBV27

CDR3nt: TGTGCCAGCAGCCAACGCTACGAGCAGTACTTC
CDR3aa: CASSQRYEQYF
len: 11
d_gene: NA
j_gene: TRBJ2-7
abundance: NA
v_gene: TRBV3-1/TRBV3-2

CDR3nt: TGTGCCAGCAGTGAACGAGGCGGGAGACCCTTCGATACGCAGTATTTT
CDR3aa: CASSERGGRPFDTQYF
len: 16
d_gene: TRBD2
j_gene: TRBJ2-3
abundance: NA
v_gene: TRBV2

CDR3nt: TGTGCCAGCAGCTTAGTGGCGCGGGAGTCCTACAATGAGCAGTTCTTC
CDR3aa: CASSLVARESYNEQFF
len: 16
d_gene: TRBD2
j_gene: TRBJ2-1
abundance: NA
v_gene: TRBV7-8

CDR3nt: TGTGCCAGCAGGTGGACAGGGGTTTCCAACTATGGCTACACCTTC
CDR3aa: CASRWTGVSNYGYTF
len: 15
d_gene: TRBD1
j_gene: TRBJ1-2
abundance: NA
v_gene: TRBV28

CDR3nt: TGCGCCAGCAGTCCGAACAGGGGCTCCTATGGCTACACCTTC
CDR3aa: CASSPNRGSYGYTF
len: 14
d_gene: TRBD1
j_gene: TRBJ1-2
abundance: NA
v_gene: TRBV5-1

CDR3nt: TGCGCCAGCAGTCAAGAAAACAGGGAACGGAACACCGGGGAGCTGTTTTTT
CDR3aa: CASSQENRERNTGELFF
len: 17
d_gene: NA
j_gene: TRBJ2-2
abundance: NA
v_gene: TRBV23-1

CDR3nt: TGCGCCAGCAGCAATGGGGATCTGGCGGGTGAAAAACTGTTTTTT
CDR3aa: CASSNGDLAGEKLFF
len: 15
d_gene: NA
j_gene: TRBJ1-4
abundance: NA
v_gene: TRBV5-1

CDR3nt: TGTGCCAGCAGCTTTCATTCTAAATACGGGGAGCTGTTTTTT
CDR3aa: CASSFHSKYGELFF
len: 14
d_gene: NA
j_gene: TRBJ2-2
abundance: NA
v_gene: TRBV7-9

CDR3nt: TGTGCCAGCAGTGGAGGTGGAAACACCATATATTTT
CDR3aa: CASSGGGNTIYF
len: 12
d_gene: NA
j_gene: TRBJ1-3
abundance: once
v_gene: TRBV28

CDR3nt: TGTGCCAGCAAAGCCCAGCGGGGGGGGGAGCAGTACTTC
CDR3aa: CASKAQRGGEQYF
len: 13
d_gene: TRBD2
j_gene: TRBJ2-7
abundance: NA
v_gene: TRBV2

CDR3nt: TGTGCCAGCAGCTTACGAGTTAGCTCCTACGAGCAGTACTTC
CDR3aa: CASSLRVSSYEQYF
len: 14
d_gene: NA
j_gene: TRBJ2-7
abundance: NA
v_gene: TRBV7-6

CDR3nt: TGTGCCAGCAGTTACGGAGTAGCGGGACACTACAATGAGCAGTTCTTC
CDR3aa: CASSYGVAGHYNEQFF
len: 16
d_gene: TRBD2
j_gene: TRBJ2-1
abundance: few
v_gene: TRBV6-2/TRBV6-3

CDR3nt: TGCGCCAGCAGCTTGGGATACAGGGAGCAGTTCTTC
CDR3aa: CASSLGYREQFF
len: 12
d_gene: NA
j_gene: TRBJ2-1
abundance: NA
v_gene: TRBV5-1

CDR3nt: TGTGCCAGCAGACGCCGAGGACAGAACTATGGCTACACCTTC
CDR3aa: CASRRRGQNYGYTF
len: 14
d_gene: NA
j_gene: TRBJ1-2
abundance: NA
v_gene: TRBV6-6

CDR3nt: TGCGCCAGCAGCTTGGTTGGGGGACAGGGGGCATCGAAAGCTTTCTTT
CDR3aa: CASSLVGGQGASKAFF
len: 16
d_gene: TRBD1
j_gene: TRBJ1-1
abundance: NA
v_gene: TRBV5-1

CDR3nt: TGTGCCAGCAGCTTAGGGAGGGGAGATGAGCAGTTCTTC
CDR3aa: CASSLGRGDEQFF
len: 13
d_gene: NA
j_gene: TRBJ2-1
abundance: NA
v_gene: TRBV11-3

CDR3nt: TGTGCCAGCAGTGAAGTAGGAGGCGTCCAAGAGACCCAGTACTTC
CDR3aa: CASSEVGGVQETQYF
len: 15
d_gene: NA
j_gene: TRBJ2-5
abundance: NA
v_gene: TRBV2

CDR3nt: TGTGCCAGTATGTTGGGGGGGCGATCACCCCTCCACTTT
CDR3aa: CASMLGGRSPLHF
len: 13
d_gene: NA
j_gene: TRBJ1-6
abundance: NA
v_gene: TRBV28

CDR3nt: TGTGCTTCTCAAATAGCGGGGCCTGACTACAATGAGCAGTTCTTC
CDR3aa: CASQIAGPDYNEQFF
len: 15
d_gene: TRBD2
j_gene: TRBJ2-1
abundance: NA
v_gene: TRBV19

CDR3nt: TGTGCCAGTAGTATCCGTGGTCGGGGGACTGAAGCTTTCTTT
CDR3aa: CASSIRGRGTEAFF
len: 14
d_gene: NA
j_gene: TRBJ1-1
abundance: NA
v_gene: TRBV19

CDR3nt: TGTGCCAGCAGCCAAGGCGGGAACACTGAAGCTTTCTTT
CDR3aa: CASSQGGNTEAFF
len: 13
d_gene: NA
j_gene: TRBJ1-1
abundance: NA
v_gene: TRBV3-1/TRBV3-2

CDR3nt: TGTGCCAGCAGCACGACCAGGACTGAAGCTTTCTTT
CDR3aa: CASSTTRTEAFF
len: 12
d_gene: NA
j_gene: TRBJ1-1
abundance: NA
v_gene: TRBV3-1/TRBV3-2

CDR3nt: TGTGCCAGCAGCTTGTCGGGGGAAAACTTCTGGGCAGATACGCAGTATTTT
CDR3aa: CASSLSGENFWADTQYF
len: 17
d_gene: NA
j_gene: TRBJ2-3
abundance: NA
v_gene: TRBV5-6

CDR3nt: TGCAGCGTTGAAGCCTCTGAGAGGGGACTGAGGTATGGCTACACCTTC
CDR3aa: CSVEASERGLRYGYTF
len: 16
d_gene: NA
j_gene: TRBJ1-2
abundance: few
v_gene: TRBV29-1

CDR3nt: TGTGCCAGCAGCCTGGTCAGCGGGAGCGTGTACTTC
CDR3aa: CASSLVSGSVYF
len: 12
d_gene: TRBD2
j_gene: TRBJ2-5
abundance: NA
v_gene: TRBV2

CDR3nt: TGTGCCAGCAGGTCAGTTGTCGGGGAGCTGTTTTTT
CDR3aa: CASRSVVGELFF
len: 12
d_gene: NA
j_gene: TRBJ2-2
abundance: NA
v_gene: TRBV28

CDR3nt: TGCGCCAGCAGCTTGATCCCGGGGAACACTGAAGCTTTCTTT
CDR3aa: CASSLIPGNTEAFF
len: 14
d_gene: NA
j_gene: TRBJ1-1
abundance: NA
v_gene: TRBV5-1

CDR3nt: TGTGCCAGCAGTAAACAGGAACGCTTCGAGCAGTACTTC
CDR3aa: CASSKQERFEQYF
len: 13
d_gene: NA
j_gene: TRBJ2-7
abundance: NA
v_gene: TRBV6-2/TRBV6-3

CDR3nt: TGTGCCAGCAGCAGGACTAGAAAGGATGAGCAGTTCTTC
CDR3aa: CASSRTRKDEQFF
len: 13
d_gene: TRBD2
j_gene: TRBJ2-1
abundance: NA
v_gene: TRBV2

CDR3nt: TGCGCCAGCAGCTTGATCGGGGGACCTTCCTACGAGCAGTACTTC
CDR3aa: CASSLIGGPSYEQYF
len: 15
d_gene: NA
j_gene: TRBJ2-7
abundance: once
v_gene: TRBV5-1

CDR3nt: TGTGCCCCCGGAGGGTTTGTCCACAATGAGCAGTTCTTC
CDR3aa: CAPGGFVHNEQFF
len: 13
d_gene: NA
j_gene: TRBJ2-1
abundance: NA
v_gene: TRBV7-9

CDR3nt: TGTGCCAGCAGCCCAGGATGGGGCAGGCCTAGTTACGAGCAGTACTTC
CDR3aa: CASSPGWGRPSYEQYF
len: 16
d_gene: NA
j_gene: TRBJ2-7
abundance: NA
v_gene: TRBV28

CDR3nt: TGCGCCAGCATGGGACAGCTCACAGATACGCAGTATTTT
CDR3aa: CASMGQLTDTQYF
len: 13
d_gene: TRBD1
j_gene: TRBJ2-3
abundance: NA
v_gene: TRBV10-2

CDR3nt: TGTGCCACCACAGTCATCGAAACCGGGACAGGGTGCGGCTACACCTTC
CDR3aa: CATTVIETGTGCGYTF
len: 16
d_gene: TRBD1
j_gene: TRBJ1-2
abundance: once
v_gene: TRBV24-1

CDR3nt: TGCGCCAGCAGCCTGACCACCCCTTACGAGACAGGGGAAAAGGACACCGGGGAGCTGTTTTTT
CDR3aa: CASSLTTPYETGEKDTGELFF
len: 21
d_gene: TRBD1
j_gene: TRBJ2-2
abundance: NA
v_gene: TRBV4-1

CDR3nt: TGTGCCAGCCGAACAGGGGGGACTGGCTACACCTTC
CDR3aa: CASRTGGTGYTF
len: 12
d_gene: TRBD1
j_gene: TRBJ1-2
abundance: few
v_gene: TRBV28